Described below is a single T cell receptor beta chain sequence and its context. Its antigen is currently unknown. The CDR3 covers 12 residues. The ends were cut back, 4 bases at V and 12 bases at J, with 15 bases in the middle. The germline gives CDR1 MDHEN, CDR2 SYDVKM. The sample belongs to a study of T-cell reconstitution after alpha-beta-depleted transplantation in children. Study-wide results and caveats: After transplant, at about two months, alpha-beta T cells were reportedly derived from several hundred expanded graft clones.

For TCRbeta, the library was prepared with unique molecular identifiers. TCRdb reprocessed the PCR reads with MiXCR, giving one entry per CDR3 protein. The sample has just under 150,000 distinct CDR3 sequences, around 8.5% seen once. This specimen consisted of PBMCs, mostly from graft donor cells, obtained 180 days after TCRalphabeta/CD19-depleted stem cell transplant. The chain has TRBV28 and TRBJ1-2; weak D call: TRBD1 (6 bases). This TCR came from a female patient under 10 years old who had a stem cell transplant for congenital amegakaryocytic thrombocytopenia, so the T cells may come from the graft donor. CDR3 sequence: CASSSLDSVHTF. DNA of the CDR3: TGTGCCAGCAGTTCCCTGGACAGTGTGCACACCTTC.